The 27 T cell receptor beta chains given below trace back to one sample, sequenced in a study of T cell changes during pregnancy in multiple sclerosis. Some clones are missing from TCRdb's copy, which holds only in-frame ones; the method was immunoSEQ multiplex PCR. The sample includes 25,000 to 40,000 clones, 91% of them seen just once. Source: CD8+ T cells from peripheral blood mononuclear cells, taken in the second trimester of pregnancy. These receptors all stem from a female donor in good health, enrolled as a control in a pregnancy study.

The genes are TRBV7-9 and TRBJ1-4; 7 bases line up with TRBD1. Losses at the gene ends were 5 bases for V and 6 bases for J; bases not matched to a gene: 6. CDR1 and CDR2 from the germline V gene are SEHNR and FQNEAQ (reference sequence). CDR3 length: 14 residues. The CDR3 spells CASSPTGADEKLFF. The CDR3 coding sequence is TGTGCCAGCAGCCCTACAGGGGCCGATGAAAAACTGTTTTTT.

Turning to this clone: At one end the junction does not follow the germline gene, possibly because of a read error. The chain links TRBV5-1 to TRBJ2-7; tentative D call: TRBD1 (6 bases). The CDR3 is 12 residues long. Germline V gene lookup returns CDR1 SGHRS and CDR2 YFSETQ. The CDR3 DNA sequence: TGCGCCAGCGGCTTGGGGGCGGGCGAGCAGTACTTC. It is translated as CASGLGAGEQYF.

This chain links TRBV12-5 with TRBJ2-1; perhaps TRBD2 as D (7 bases). V was pared by 4 bases and J by 0 bases, with 13 bases between. Germline V lookup: CDR1 LGHNT, CDR2 FRNRAP. CDR3 length equals 16 residues. The CDR3 bases are TGTGCTAGTGGTTCCCCCGGGGGGCTCTCCTACAATGAGCAGTTCTTC. Translation: CASGSPGGLSYNEQFF.

This rearrangement joins TRBV7-8 to TRBJ2-7, with TRBD1 identical over 7 bases. This CDR3 is built from 12 residues. The germline gives CDR1 SGHVS, CDR2 FQNEAQ. Trimming at V came to 5 bases and at J to 4 bases, leaving 2 bases not matched to a gene. The CDR3 reads CASSQTGYEQYF. The CDR3, as DNA: TGTGCCAGCAGCCAGACAGGGTACGAGCAGTACTTC.

CDR3: CASSPKTGMAGYTF. For the CDR3, the DNA is TGTGCCAGCAGTCCTAAGACAGGGATGGCTGGCTACACCTTC. The rearrangement joins TRBV27 to TRBJ1-2, with 7 bases identical to TRBD1. From germline, CDR1 is MNHEY and CDR2 SMNVEV (reference sequence). With V trimmed by 5 bases and J by 7 bases, 10 bases remained unmatched. CDR3 length: 14 residues.

The rearrangement links TRBV27 to TRBJ1-2; a possible D gene is TRBD1 (5 bases). Germline V CDR1 and CDR2: MNHEY, SMNVEV (reference sequence). Trimming took 5 bases from V and 6 from J, leaving 13 bases between them. The CDR3 contains 13 residues. CDR3 residues: CASSVAGFHGYTF. CDR3 nucleotides: TGTGCCAGCAGTGTTGCAGGGTTCCATGGCTACACCTTC.

The chain couples TRBV2 to TRBJ2-7, with 8 bases matching TRBD1. Looked up from germline, CDR1 is SNHLY and CDR2 is FYNNEI. V shed 7 bases, J shed 3 bases, and the junction held 5 bases outside the gene matches. The CDR3 spans 13 residues. The CDR3 sequence: CASIDRGNYEQYF. Here the CDR3 DNA reads TGTGCCAGCATTGACAGGGGCAACTACGAGCAGTACTTC.

The rearrangement uses TRBV27 and TRBJ2-7; 11 bases map to TRBD2. Trimming at V came to 5 bases and at J to 0 bases, leaving 15 bases not matched to a gene. The V gene's germline CDR1 is MNHEY and CDR2 SMNVEV (reference sequence). The CDR3 loop spans 19 amino acids. The CDR3 sequence: CASSPLAGGQPILSYEQYF. Written as DNA, the CDR3 is TGTGCCAGCAGTCCCCTAGCGGGGGGCCAGCCTATCCTCTCCTACGAGCAGTACTTC.

The V call is TRBV7-6, the J call TRBJ2-2; D unresolved. The CDR3 runs to 16 residues. Germline assignment: CDR1 SGHVS and CDR2 FNYEAQ. The V gene lost 4 bases and the J gene lost 6 bases, with 18 bases spanning the gap. CDR3: CASSSVWAPTSGELFF. In DNA, the CDR3 is TGTGCCAGCAGCTCCGTCTGGGCCCCAACCTCCGGGGAGCTGTTTTTT.

The chain links TRBV5-4 to TRBJ1-2; no clear D gene. With 3 bases removed from V and 8 bases from J, the gap between germline ends came to 8 bases. Germline lookup yields CDR1 SGHNT and CDR2 YYREEE (reference sequence). There are 11 residues in the CDR3. The CDR3 DNA is TGTGCCAGCAGCTGGGGAGGCGGCTACACCTTC. Protein: CASSWGGGYTF.

This clone has only one observation. V and J are TRBV4-3 and TRBJ1-3; maybe TRBD1 (6 bases). Trimming left V 0 bases short and J 3 bases short, with 6 bases between. The V gene's germline CDR1 is LGHNA and CDR2 YSLEER. This CDR3 has 14 residues. Written as DNA, the CDR3 is TGCGCCAGCAGCCAAGACAGGGGTGGAAACACCATATATTTT. Amino acids: CASSQDRGGNTIYF.

The CDR3, as DNA: TGTGCCAGCAGTTTATCGGGGGGGGACACTGAAGCTTTCTTT. Its protein product is CASSLSGGDTEAFF. The chain links TRBV27 to TRBJ1-1; maybe TRBD1 (5 bases). Germline V gene lookup returns CDR1 MNHEY and CDR2 SMNVEV (reference sequence). V lost 0 bases, J lost 3 bases, and 8 bases lay in between. CDR3 length: 14 amino acids.

The V call is TRBV11-2, the J call TRBJ2-2; the match to TRBD1 covers 8 bases. The germline V gene has CDR1 SGHAT and CDR2 FQNNGV. This CDR3 contains 17 residues. J lost 7 bases, V lost 0 bases, and 10 bases had no gene match. Here the CDR3 DNA reads TGTGCCAGCAGCTTAGATTTGGCCAGGGGGCTTATCGGGGAGCTGTTTTTT. Translating gives CASSLDLARGLIGELFF.

J is TRBJ2-1 and V is TRBV9; D perhaps matches TRBD2 (6 bases). In germline, CDR1 is SGDLS, CDR2 YYNGEE. The CDR3 has 13 amino acids. The germline V and J ends were trimmed by 3 bases and 4 bases, with 8 bases remaining between them. The CDR3 region has the DNA TGTGCCAGCAGCGGGGGGACTTACAATGAGCAGTTCTTC. It is translated as CASSGGTYNEQFF.

The chain employs TRBV9 and TRBJ2-1; tentative D call: TRBD2 (5 bases). Germline V gives CDR1 SGDLS, CDR2 YYNGEE. CDR3 size: 12 residues. The V gene lost 0 bases and the J gene lost 10 bases, with 8 bases spanning the gap. The CDR3 nucleotides read TGTGCCAGCAGCGTAGACACGGGAGAGCAGTTCTTC. Translating gives CASSVDTGEQFF.

The chain has TRBV27 and TRBJ2-1, with a tentative D call TRBD1 (6 bases). V was shortened by 4 bases and J by 9 bases, with 10 bases between the two germline ends. The CDR3 has 12 amino acids. Germline CDR1 is MNHEY and CDR2 is SMNVEV (reference sequence). The CDR3 DNA reads TGTGCCAGCAGTTCAGGGGTGGGTGAGCAGTTCTTC. Protein: CASSSGVGEQFF.

The genes are TRBV25-1 and TRBJ2-7, with 11 bases identical to TRBD2. Germline-derived CDR1 and CDR2 are MGHDK and SYGVNS. CDR3 length: 14 residues. V was pared by 6 bases and J by 1 base, with 2 bases of the junction left unmatched. The CDR3 sequence: CASRTSGGSYEQYF. Here the CDR3 DNA reads TGTGCCAGCAGAACTAGCGGGGGATCCTACGAGCAGTACTTC.

V and J are TRBV27 and TRBJ1-1, with TRBD1 matching 7 bases. In germline, CDR1 is MNHEY, CDR2 SMNVEV (reference sequence). The V gene end was trimmed by 4 bases and the J gene end by 1 base; junction bases not matched to a gene: 3. This CDR3 region has 14 residues. CDR3 sequence reads: CASSSGTANTEAFF. The DNA for the CDR3 is TGTGCCAGCAGTTCCGGGACAGCGAACACTGAAGCTTTCTTT.

The chain recombines TRBV7-3 with TRBJ2-3, with 7 bases that match TRBD1. The germline V gene has CDR1 SGHTA and CDR2 FQGTGA. The CDR3 is 14 residues long. J lost 4 bases, V lost 5 bases, and 6 bases had no gene match. CDR3: CASSHGTDPDTQYF. The CDR3 DNA reads as TGTGCCAGCAGCCACGGGACAGACCCAGATACGCAGTATTTT.

The gene calls are TRBV6-1 and TRBJ2-1; TRBD2 aligns across 8 bases. After removal of 7 bases from V and 6 bases from J, the junction contained 11 bases not matched to a gene. The CDR3 runs to 15 residues. Germline assignment: CDR1 MNHNS and CDR2 SASEGT. CDR3 nucleotides: TGTGCCAGCACTCCGGGACTAGTTTCTTTCAATGAGCAGTTCTTC. Encoded protein: CASTPGLVSFNEQFF.

A single count supports this clone. The chain links TRBV27 to TRBJ2-5; 7 bases align to TRBD1. With V trimmed by 5 bases and J by 2 bases, 8 bases remained unmatched. Germline V lookup: CDR1 MNHEY, CDR2 SMNVEV (reference sequence). The CDR3 runs 15 residues. DNA for the CDR3: TGTGCCAGCAGTCACTCGACAGGGTATCAAGAGACCCAGTACTTC. Amino acid sequence: CASSHSTGYQETQYF.

The chain has TRBV30 and TRBJ2-1; 7 nucleotides match TRBD2. The CDR3 consists of 14 residues. Looked up from germline, CDR1 is GTSNPN and CDR2 is SVGIG (reference sequence). The junction had 7 bases not matched to a gene; V was cut back by 3 bases and J by 5 bases. The CDR3 reads CAWSWGGVNNEQFF. DNA of the CDR3: TGTGCCTGGAGCTGGGGGGGGGTCAACAATGAGCAGTTCTTC.

The gene calls are TRBV5-4 and TRBJ2-6; TRBD1 aligns across 7 bases. V dropped 0 bases and J dropped 4; count of bases not matched to a gene: 13. The length of the CDR3 is 19 residues. CDR1 is SGHNT and CDR2 is YYREEE in the germline V gene (reference sequence). The CDR3 DNA reads TGTGCCAGCAGCTTGGACCCCCCTACAGGGGTGGGGGGGGCCAACGTCCTGACTTTC. As protein: CASSLDPPTGVGGANVLTF.

The CDR3 nucleotides read TGTGCCAGCAGCTCGGGACTAGCGGTTACCTACGAGCAGTACTTC. Residues: CASSSGLAVTYEQYF. V gene TRBV7-9 combines with J gene TRBJ2-7; 11 bases line up with TRBD2. The junction had 4 bases not matched to a gene; V was cut back by 4 bases and J by 2 bases. Germline lookup yields CDR1 SEHNR and CDR2 FQNEAQ (reference sequence). The CDR3 runs to 15 residues. Full variable domain (missing parts from reference TRBV7-9 and TRBJ2-7): DTGVSQNPRHKITKRGQNVTFRCDPISEHNRLYWYRQTLGQGPEFLTYFQNEAQLEKSRLLSDRFSAERPKGSFSTLEIQRTEQGDSAMYLCASSSGLAVTYEQYFGPGTRLTVT.

The rearrangement links TRBV5-6 to TRBJ1-5; D uncertain. Germline CDR1 and CDR2: SGHDT and YYEEEE. The CDR3 is 15 residues long. The V gene lost 0 bases and the J gene lost 0 bases, with 7 bases spanning the gap. The CDR3 nucleotides are TGTGCCAGCAGCTTGGACAGCTCTAGCAATCAGCCCCAGCATTTT. This gives the protein CASSLDSSSNQPQHF.

V and J are TRBV19 and TRBJ2-1, with TRBD2 matching 9 bases. This CDR3 is built from 17 residues. V lost 0 bases to trimming and J lost 8 bases; unmatched junction nucleotides: 11. CDR1 is LNHDA, CDR2 SQIVND, per germline (reference sequence). CDR3 sequence reads: CASSIDGSGGLLDEQFF. The DNA of the CDR3 is TGTGCCAGTAGTATAGACGGTAGCGGGGGCCTTTTAGATGAGCAGTTCTTC.

This clone has only one observation. The gene calls are TRBV6-6 and TRBJ2-2; D is possibly TRBD1 (6 bases). In germline, CDR1 is MNHNY, CDR2 SVGAGI (reference sequence). This CDR3 region has 14 residues. Trimming took off 4 bases at V and 2 bases at J, with 8 bases between the two ends. The CDR3 loop is CASSWTVNTGELFF. In nucleotides, the CDR3 is TGTGCCAGCAGTTGGACAGTCAACACCGGGGAGCTGTTTTTT.